A selection of T cell receptor beta chains follows, all from one sample in a study of blood T cell repertoires in COVID-19. Method: immunoSEQ multiplex PCR; TCRdb's copy keeps in-frame clones and lacks some. This sample yields roughly 120,000 clones, of which around 80% are seen a single time; roughly 1.8% belongs to the top ten. The sequencing sample was made of peripheral blood. All receptors come from a man aged 65 to 79 with acute or convalescent COVID-19. Both conserved end residues are part of each CDR3.

>TRBJ1-5|TRBV28
CASSFGGYSNQPQHF
>TRBJ2-7|TRBV28
CASSSGTGLYEQYF
>TRBJ2-7|TRBV3-1/TRBV3-2
CASSSRLARHGEQYF
>TRBJ1-5|TRBV7-9
CASSPTGGSEPQHF
>TRBJ2-7|TRBV5-4
CASSPGTSGGAADEQYF
>TRBJ2-1|TRBV21-1
CASSKVRDRDYNEQFF
>TRBJ1-4|TRBV28
CASSLATGTNEKLFF
>TRBJ2-4|TRBV11-2
CASSARTSGNIQYF
>TRBJ2-1|TRBV14
CASSLGLVYEQFF
>TRBJ1-6|TRBV11-2
CASSSPRGLGNSPLHF
>TRBJ2-1|TRBV5-1
CASSPTSGGRNEQFF
>TRBJ2-5|TRBV12-5
CASGKGGAQETQYF
>TRBJ1-1|TRBV19
CASSMRGTEAFF
>TRBJ2-7|TRBV5-1
CASSPGGAHTYEQYF
>TRBJ2-5|TRBV24-1
CATRKFQETQYF
>TRBJ2-3|TRBV19
CASRDRATDTQYF
>TRBJ2-5|TRBV11-2
CASSLAGQRQETQYF
>TRBJ1-1|TRBV11-1
CASSPSTENTEAFF
>TRBJ1-1|TRBV6-6
CASRWGQGAGGGEAFF
>TRBJ2-7|TRBV11-2
CASSLVGGLNDEQYF
>TRBJ1-2|TRBV2
CASSDRTGPWGGYTF
>TRBJ2-1|TRBV9
CASSATGTPGGGNEQFF
>TRBJ1-1|TRBV2
CASTIRRENTEAFF
>TRBJ1-4|TRBV18
CASSPLGHLKEKLFF
>TRBJ2-2|TRBV25-1
CASSDPGTSSSGELFF
>TRBJ1-3|TRBV4-2
CASSQGYEGSGNTIYF
>TRBJ1-5|TRBV13
CASSLGGGQPQHF
>TRBJ2-7|TRBV5-1
CASSWILAGGNYEQYF
>TRBJ1-1|TRBV7-9
CASSTRDRGTEAFF
>TRBJ2-4|TRBV6-1
CASSEVAALSIQYF
>TRBJ2-1|TRBV6-5
CASSQKGGGRGKVF
>TRBJ1-1|TRBV6-5
CASSYSAQMNTEAFF
>TRBJ1-1|TRBV9
CASSAQGPEAFF
>TRBJ1-2|TRBV6-1
CASSESPLSGGYTF
>TRBJ2-2|TRBV5-5
CASSSRSPGTSGELFF
>TRBJ2-4|TRBV7-2
CASSSIGKGLQYF
>TRBJ2-5|TRBV5-1
CASSLAVGGVLFQETQYF
>TRBJ2-1|TRBV7-9
CASSSTPGGPGYNEQFF
>TRBJ1-4|TRBV3-1/TRBV3-2
CASSPQEGVGIFF
>TRBJ1-2|TRBV27
CASSLSASYGYTF
>TRBJ2-3|TRBV7-9
CASSPLAGMTDTQYF
>TRBJ1-2|TRBV2
CASRGGRNANYGYTF
>TRBJ1-1|TRBV3-1/TRBV3-2
CASSQAGTNRPAFF
>TRBJ2-7|TRBV23-1
CASFQRRYEQYF
>TRBJ2-2|TRBV7-6
CASSLVAGPNTGELFF
>TRBJ2-1|TRBV7-9
CASSRTDTYNEQFF
>TRBJ2-7|TRBV6-5
CASSYSGQGGYEQYF
>TRBJ2-3|TRBV7-9
CASSVAGQPQGTQYF
>TRBJ2-1|TRBV10-2
CASRWDRNNEQFF
>TRBJ1-6|TRBV27
CASKPGSSYNSPLHF
>TRBJ1-6|TRBV5-1
CASSVWTGMNSPLHF
>TRBJ1-1|TRBV2
CASTGQGAIETEAFF
>TRBJ1-2|TRBV5-8
CASSDPQDRRLWYGYTF
>TRBJ2-5|TRBV7-9
CASSFGRTGGTGETQYF